These 10 T cell receptor beta chains were all obtained from the same sample, sequenced in a study of control samples from healthy donors and cancer patients. Method: immunoSEQ multiplex PCR; TCRdb's copy keeps in-frame clones and lacks some. The sample contains nearly 200,000 clones, roughly nine tenths of which appear only once. Input material: blood. Receptors were obtained from a man younger than 40 in good health.

The V and J genes are TRBV14 and TRBJ2-1; possible D gene TRBD1, 7 bases. Trimming took off 0 bases at V and 9 bases at J, with 12 bases between the two ends. The CDR3 extends over 14 amino acids. The germline CDR1 and CDR2 sequences are SGHDN and FVKESK. The DNA of the CDR3 is TGTGCCAGCAGCCAAGAGTCCAGGGGGGTTGAGCAGTTCTTC. It translates to CASSQESRGVEQFF.

The genes are TRBV6-5 and TRBJ2-3; D may be TRBD2 (6 bases). V lost 8 bases and J 2 bases, leaving 8 bases between the germline ends. CDR3 size: 12 residues. Germline V gene lookup returns CDR1 MNHEY and CDR2 SVGAGI. Here the CDR3 reads CASRDSTDTQYF. As DNA, the CDR3 is TGTGCCAGCCGGGACTCCACAGATACGCAGTATTTT.

The rearrangement links TRBV6-5 to TRBJ1-4; 8 nucleotides agree with TRBD1. The CDR3 consists of 16 residues. Germline V lookup: CDR1 MNHEY, CDR2 SVGAGI. J lost 10 bases, V lost 2 bases, and 12 bases had no gene match. The CDR3 region has the DNA TGTGCCAGCAGTTACGACAGGGGAGCGGTGAGCGGAAAACTGTTTTTT. Translating it yields CASSYDRGAVSGKLFF.

This chain joins TRBV7-7 and TRBJ1-3, with D tentatively TRBD1 (6 bases). V was pared by 5 bases and J by 4 bases, with 21 bases between. Per the germline V gene, CDR1 is SSHAT and CDR2 is FNYEAQ (reference sequence). There are 17 residues in the CDR3. CDR3 coding DNA: TGTGCCAGCAGCCCAACGACAGGTCGACGGTCCGGAAACACCATATATTTT. Its protein product is CASSPTTGRRSGNTIYF.

The CDR3 region is CASSRSQETNSPLHF. DNA of the CDR3: TGTGCCAGCAGTCGCAGTCAGGAGACTAATTCACCCCTCCACTTT. The chain combines TRBV2 with TRBJ1-6; no definite D call. The CDR3 runs 15 residues. The V end was cut by 5 bases, the J end by 6 bases, with 14 bases between. Germline lookup yields CDR1 SNHLY and CDR2 FYNNEI.

This rearrangement joins TRBV27 to TRBJ2-2; TRBD1 is a possible D gene (6 bases). Per the germline V gene, CDR1 is MNHEY and CDR2 is SMNVEV (reference sequence). Trimming left V 6 bases short and J 4 bases short, with 15 bases between. The CDR3 has 15 residues. The CDR3 DNA is TGTGCCAGCAGGAGGGGCAGGGGATCCACCGGGGAGCTGTTTTTT. This translates into CASRRGRGSTGELFF.

The chain is built from TRBV6-5 and TRBJ1-2; D might be TRBD1 (5 bases). The CDR3 runs to 15 residues. The V gene's germline CDR1 is MNHEY and CDR2 SVGAGI. V was trimmed by 5 bases and J by 4 bases, leaving 17 bases between them. CDR3 residues: CASSQPGGPSYGYTF. CDR3 nucleotide sequence: TGTGCCAGCAGTCAACCTGGGGGACCGTCCTATGGCTACACCTTC.

The CDR3 loop is CASGSRQGGNTIYF. In DNA form, the CDR3 reads TGTGCTAGTGGTTCCCGTCAGGGGGGAAACACCATATATTTT. This rearrangement joins TRBV12-5 to TRBJ1-3; the D gene is possibly TRBD1 (6 bases). The CDR3 is 14 residues long. Trimming took off 4 bases at V and 4 bases at J, with 11 bases between the two ends. Looked up from germline, CDR1 is LGHNT and CDR2 is FRNRAP.

V gene TRBV27 combines with J gene TRBJ1-1; the D is unclear. Trimming removed 8 bases from V and 3 bases from J, with 13 bases in between. CDR1 is MNHEY, CDR2 SMNVEV, per germline (reference sequence). This CDR3 has 13 amino acids. This CDR3 is CASAPTRDTEAFF. CDR3 DNA sequence: TGTGCCAGCGCGCCGACAAGGGACACTGAAGCTTTCTTT.

The chain recombines TRBV27 with TRBJ1-2; 7 positions agree with TRBD1. CDR1 is MNHEY, CDR2 SMNVEV, per germline (reference sequence). The CDR3 spans 13 residues. J lost 4 bases, V lost 8 bases, and 7 bases had no gene match. Here the CDR3 DNA reads TGTGCCAGCGGGGGGGGACAGCGCTATGGCTACACCTTC. Translation gives CASGGGQRYGYTF.